The 3 T cell receptor beta chains given below trace back to one sample, sequenced in a study of T cell repertoires in cytomegalovirus infection. TCRdb redid the calling of the reads with MiXCR, one entry per CDR3 protein. The sample lists 250,000 or so distinct CDR3 sequences, about 18% occurring once. Sequencing was performed on CD8+ T cells from PBMCs. These receptors all come from a human donor in good health (CMV status not recorded). Some clones in this sample may be carry-over from other donors' samples.

This clonotype was seen only a few times. The gene calls are TRBV28 and TRBJ1-6, with TRBD1 as a possible D gene (5 bases). Per the germline V gene, CDR1 is MDHEN and CDR2 is SYDVKM. The length of the CDR3 is 14 residues. Trimming pared 4 bases from V and 4 bases from J, leaving 8 bases between. CDR3 sequence reads: CASSSGFYNSPLHF. In nucleotides, the CDR3 is TGTGCCAGCAGTTCAGGGTTTTATAATTCACCCCTCCACTTT.

The chain employs TRBV29-1 and TRBJ2-1; TRBD2 aligns across 8 bases. V lost 4 bases, J lost 1 base, and 6 bases stayed unmatched. This CDR3 has 15 amino acids. The germline V gene has CDR1 SQVTM and CDR2 ANQGSEA. The CDR3 is CSVGSGGFSYNEQFF. The CDR3 DNA reads TGCAGCGTTGGCAGCGGGGGCTTTTCCTACAATGAGCAGTTCTTC.

This clonotype was detected a few times. CDR3 loop: CASSPAKTSGGEDEQYF. CDR3 nucleotide sequence: TGTGCCAGCTCACCAGCCAAAACCTCCGGGGGGGAAGACGAGCAGTACTTC. This chain links TRBV18 with TRBJ2-7; 8 nucleotides match TRBD2. This CDR3 is built from 17 residues. The germline gives CDR1 KGHSH, CDR2 LQKENI. The J segment lost 5 bases and the V segment lost 2 bases, leaving 14 bases of the junction unmatched.